This is a list of T cell receptor beta chains from one sample in a study of blood T cell repertoires in COVID-19. Profiled with immunoSEQ multiplex PCR; TCRdb holds only in-frame clones, not every one. Here the sample spans around 130,000 clones, roughly 88% being singletons. Material for sequencing was peripheral blood. These TCRs come from a man aged 70 or older with active COVID-19. The CDR3 runs from the conserved cysteine through the conserved F or W. Fields, in order: CDR3 protein, CDR3 DNA, clone size, V gene, J gene, D gene. The D gene is left open where the match is weak. Expanded clones get a size class; other rows say once, few or many, or leave the size out.

CDR3: CATSSPGLAGLRSYNEQFF
DNA: TGTGCCACCAGCAGCCCGGGACTAGCGGGACTCCGCTCCTACAATGAGCAGTTCTTC
size: .
V: TRBV15
J: TRBJ2-1
D: TRBD2

CDR3: CASSLHLRQGASPTNYEQYF
DNA: TGTGCCAGCAGCCTTCATCTGAGACAGGGGGCCTCACCAACGAACTACGAGCAGTACTTC
size: .
V: TRBV3-1/TRBV3-2
J: TRBJ2-7
D: TRBD1

CDR3: CASSRQSYGYTF
DNA: TGTGCCAGCAGCCGACAGTCCTATGGCTACACCTTC
size: .
V: TRBV2
J: TRBJ1-2
D: .

CDR3: CASSARDRGHQPQHF
DNA: TGTGCCAGCAGTGCACGGGACAGGGGACATCAGCCCCAGCATTTT
size: .
V: TRBV2
J: TRBJ1-5
D: TRBD1

CDR3: CASSLRGGRAIETQYF
DNA: TGTGCCAGCAGCTTGCGGGGCGGGAGGGCCATAGAGACCCAGTACTTC
size: .
V: TRBV5-6
J: TRBJ2-5
D: TRBD2

CDR3: CASSSGNGSPLHF
DNA: TGCGCCAGCAGCTCGGGGAATGGCTCACCCCTCCACTTT
size: .
V: TRBV5-1
J: TRBJ1-6
D: .

CDR3: CASSTVPGTGSGYTF
DNA: TGTGCCAGTAGTACCGTTCCTGGGACAGGATCTGGCTACACCTTC
size: many
V: TRBV19
J: TRBJ1-2
D: TRBD1

CDR3: CASRSLGDTSGNTIYF
DNA: TGTGCCAGTAGGTCGCTAGGGGACACGTCTGGAAACACCATATATTTT
size: .
V: TRBV19
J: TRBJ1-3
D: .

CDR3: CASSLVGLAGDSQYF
DNA: TGCGCCAGCAGCTTGGTTGGGCTAGCGGGAGATTCGCAGTACTTC
size: .
V: TRBV5-1
J: TRBJ2-7
D: TRBD2

CDR3: CASSPVAGGPYEQYF
DNA: TGTGCCAGCAGCCCCGTAGCGGGAGGTCCCTACGAGCAGTACTTC
size: .
V: TRBV9
J: TRBJ2-7
D: TRBD2

CDR3: CASRAPGQNTGELFF
DNA: TGTGCCAGCAGGGCCCCGGGACAGAACACCGGGGAGCTGTTTTTT
size: .
V: TRBV25-1
J: TRBJ2-2
D: .

CDR3: CASSLGGRWGQGRSTEAFF
DNA: TGTGCCAGCAGTTTGGGGGGGAGGTGGGGACAGGGCCGGAGCACTGAAGCTTTCTTT
size: .
V: TRBV28
J: TRBJ1-1
D: TRBD1

CDR3: CATSDPGVGEQYF
DNA: TGTGCCACCAGTGACCCAGGGGTAGGCGAGCAGTACTTC
size: .
V: TRBV24-1
J: TRBJ2-7
D: .

CDR3: CASSRYHRGLDEQYF
DNA: TGTGCCAGCTCTCGTTACCACAGGGGGCTGGACGAGCAGTACTTC
size: .
V: TRBV18
J: TRBJ2-7
D: TRBD1

CDR3: CASSLDGSSRNEQFF
DNA: TGTGCCAGCAGCTTGGACGGGAGTTCAAGGAATGAGCAGTTCTTC
size: .
V: TRBV5-4
J: TRBJ2-1
D: .

CDR3: CASSLVGGGDSPYEQYF
DNA: TGTGCCAGCAGCTTAGTGGGCGGGGGGGATTCCCCCTACGAGCAGTACTTC
size: few
V: TRBV11-2
J: TRBJ2-7
D: TRBD2

CDR3: CASSQDTGTGGIYEQYF
DNA: TGCGCCAGCAGCCAAGATACGGGGACAGGGGGCATCTACGAGCAGTACTTC
size: .
V: TRBV4-3
J: TRBJ2-7
D: TRBD1

CDR3: CATSRDLASGSVNTGELFF
DNA: TGTGCCACCAGCAGAGATTTGGCTAGCGGGAGTGTTAACACCGGGGAGCTGTTTTTT
size: .
V: TRBV15
J: TRBJ2-2
D: TRBD2

CDR3: CASSPVQGAREQYF
DNA: TGTGCCAGCTCACCCGTTCAGGGGGCTCGGGAGCAGTACTTC
size: .
V: TRBV18
J: TRBJ2-7
D: TRBD1

CDR3: CSASLPTGANQPQHF
DNA: TGCAGTGCTAGTCTCCCGACAGGGGCCAATCAGCCCCAGCATTTT
size: .
V: TRBV20-1
J: TRBJ1-5
D: TRBD1

CDR3: CASSLSGQGKQPQHF
DNA: TGTGCCAGCAGCTTATCGGGACAGGGCAAACAGCCCCAGCATTTT
size: .
V: TRBV7-2
J: TRBJ1-5
D: TRBD1

CDR3: CASSGGLAGGPEQYF
DNA: TGTGCCAGCAGCGGAGGACTAGCGGGAGGACCCGAGCAGTACTTC
size: .
V: TRBV2
J: TRBJ2-7
D: TRBD2

CDR3: CASSQDTGSSYEQYF
DNA: TGCGCCAGCAGCCAAGATACGGGTAGCTCCTACGAGCAGTACTTC
size: .
V: TRBV4-3
J: TRBJ2-7
D: .

CDR3: CASTRTGGITGELFF
DNA: TGTGCCAGTACCAGGACAGGGGGCATCACCGGGGAGCTGTTTTTT
size: .
V: TRBV19
J: TRBJ2-2
D: TRBD1

CDR3: CASSHGQGVTDEQFF
DNA: TGCGCCAGCAGCCACGGACAGGGGGTCACCGATGAGCAGTTCTTC
size: .
V: TRBV4-3
J: TRBJ2-1
D: TRBD1

CDR3: CASRPFGGRERGDTQYF
DNA: TGTGCCAGCAGGCCCTTCGGGGGCAGGGAGCGGGGAGATACGCAGTATTTT
size: .
V: TRBV28
J: TRBJ2-3
D: .

CDR3: CASSIDPPKGQPQHF
DNA: TGTGCCAGTAGTATAGATCCCCCGAAGGGGCAGCCCCAGCATTTT
size: few
V: TRBV19
J: TRBJ1-5
D: .

CDR3: CASSPIRGADTQYF
DNA: TGTGCCAGCAGCCCGATCAGGGGCGCAGATACGCAGTATTTT
size: .
V: TRBV3-1/TRBV3-2
J: TRBJ2-3
D: .

CDR3: CASSDPRGIPGGSNQPQHF
DNA: TGTGCCAGCAGTGACCCGAGGGGGATTCCAGGGGGTAGCAATCAGCCCCAGCATTTT
size: .
V: TRBV2
J: TRBJ1-5
D: TRBD1

CDR3: CASGDRREKLFF
DNA: TGTGCCAGTGGGGACAGACGGGAAAAACTGTTTTTT
size: .
V: TRBV19
J: TRBJ1-4
D: TRBD1

CDR3: CASSLRQGPNQPQHF
DNA: TGCGCCAGCAGCCTTAGACAGGGACCCAATCAGCCCCAGCATTTT
size: .
V: TRBV4-1
J: TRBJ1-5
D: TRBD1

CDR3: CASSGEGGSYNEQFF
DNA: TGTGCCAGCAGTGGTGAGGGAGGCTCCTACAATGAGCAGTTCTTC
size: .
V: TRBV2
J: TRBJ2-1
D: .

CDR3: CASSFGGYGYTF
DNA: TGTGCCAGCAGTTTCGGCGGCTATGGCTACACCTTC
size: .
V: TRBV12-3/TRBV12-4
J: TRBJ1-2
D: .

CDR3: CASSVGREGPYEQYF
DNA: TGTGCCAGCAGCGTCGGACGGGAGGGCCCCTACGAGCAGTACTTC
size: .
V: TRBV9
J: TRBJ2-7
D: TRBD2

CDR3: CASRYTGTAYEQYF
DNA: TGTGCCAGCAGGTACACCGGGACAGCCTACGAGCAGTACTTC
size: .
V: TRBV6-5
J: TRBJ2-7
D: TRBD1

CDR3: CASSRGGEAFF
DNA: TGTGCCAGCAGCCGAGGGGGTGAAGCTTTCTTT
size: .
V: TRBV7-6
J: TRBJ1-1
D: .

CDR3: CASSQRRAEKNEQFF
DNA: TGTGCCAGCAGCCAACGACGAGCGGAGAAGAATGAGCAGTTCTTC
size: .
V: TRBV3-1/TRBV3-2
J: TRBJ2-1
D: .

CDR3: CASSTDRAGETQYF
DNA: TGTGCCAGCAGTACCGACAGGGCGGGAGAGACCCAGTACTTC
size: .
V: TRBV6-5
J: TRBJ2-5
D: TRBD1

CDR3: CASSSQGIPYEQYF
DNA: TGCGCCAGCAGCTCACAGGGTATCCCCTACGAGCAGTACTTC
size: .
V: TRBV10-1
J: TRBJ2-7
D: .

CDR3: CASSRTSSYEQYF
DNA: TGTGCCAGCAGCCGGACTAGCTCTTACGAGCAGTACTTC
size: .
V: TRBV3-1/TRBV3-2
J: TRBJ2-7
D: TRBD2

CDR3: CASGAGTDSPLHF
DNA: TGCGCCAGCGGTGCCGGGACAGATTCACCCCTCCACTTT
size: .
V: TRBV10-2
J: TRBJ1-6
D: TRBD1

CDR3: CASSLLGLAGERYQETQYF
DNA: TGTGCCAGCAGCTTATTAGGACTAGCGGGGGAACGGTACCAAGAGACCCAGTACTTC
size: .
V: TRBV7-6
J: TRBJ2-5
D: TRBD2

CDR3: CASSEGQGGYNEQFF
DNA: TGTGCCAGCAGTGAAGGGCAGGGGGGTTACAATGAGCAGTTCTTC
size: .
V: TRBV2
J: TRBJ2-1
D: .

CDR3: CASRFTGSHEQYF
DNA: TGTGCCAGCAGGTTCACAGGGTCCCACGAGCAGTACTTC
size: .
V: TRBV28
J: TRBJ2-7
D: .

CDR3: CASSQIAGNEQFF
DNA: TGTGCCAGCAGCCAAATAGCGGGAAATGAGCAGTTCTTC
size: .
V: TRBV3-1/TRBV3-2
J: TRBJ2-1
D: TRBD2

CDR3: CASSVGVNPLQETQYF
DNA: TGTGCCAGCAGTGTCGGGGTTAACCCCCTCCAAGAGACCCAGTACTTC
size: .
V: TRBV2
J: TRBJ2-5
D: .

CDR3: CASARGADSNQPQHF
DNA: TGTGCCAGCGCCCGGGGGGCCGATAGCAATCAGCCCCAGCATTTT
size: .
V: TRBV6-5
J: TRBJ1-5
D: .